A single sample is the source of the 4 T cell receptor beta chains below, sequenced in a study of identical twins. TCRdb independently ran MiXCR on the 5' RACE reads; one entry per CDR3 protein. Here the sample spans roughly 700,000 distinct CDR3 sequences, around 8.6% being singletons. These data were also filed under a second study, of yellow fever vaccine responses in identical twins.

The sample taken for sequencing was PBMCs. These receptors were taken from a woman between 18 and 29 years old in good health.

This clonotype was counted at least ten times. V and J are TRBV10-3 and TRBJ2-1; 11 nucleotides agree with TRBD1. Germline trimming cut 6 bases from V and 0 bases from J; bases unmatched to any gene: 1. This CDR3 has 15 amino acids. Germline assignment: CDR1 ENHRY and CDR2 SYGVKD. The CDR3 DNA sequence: TGTGCCATCAGCGGGACAGGGGGCTCCTACAATGAGCAGTTCTTC. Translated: CAISGTGGSYNEQFF.

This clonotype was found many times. For the CDR3, the DNA is TGTGCCAGCAGTAAGGACTACCCGTTGGATACGCAGTATTTT. It codes for CASSKDYPLDTQYF. This chain uses TRBV12-3 or TRBV12-4 with TRBJ2-3; TRBD2 might be the D (6 bases). This CDR3 has 14 residues. The V gene lost 5 bases and the J gene lost 6 bases, with 15 bases spanning the gap.

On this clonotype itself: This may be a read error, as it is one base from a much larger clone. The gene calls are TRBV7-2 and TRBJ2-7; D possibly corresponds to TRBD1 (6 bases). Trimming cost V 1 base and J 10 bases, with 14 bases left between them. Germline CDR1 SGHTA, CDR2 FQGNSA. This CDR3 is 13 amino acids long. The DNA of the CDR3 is TGTACCAGCAGCTTAGGTGGACAGCCGTTCCAGTACTTC. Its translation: CTSSLGGQPFQYF.

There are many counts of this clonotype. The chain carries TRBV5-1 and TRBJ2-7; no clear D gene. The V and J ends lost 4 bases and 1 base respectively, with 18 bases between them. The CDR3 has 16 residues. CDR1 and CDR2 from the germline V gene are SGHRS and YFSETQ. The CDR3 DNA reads TGCGCCAGCAGCACCCATTCCCCCAATCCATCCTACGAGCAGTACTTC. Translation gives CASSTHSPNPSYEQYF.